The entry that follows covers one TCR beta chain sequence. Profiled with immunoSEQ multiplex PCR; TCRdb holds only in-frame clones, not every one. Here the sample spans 2 million to 3 million clones, 85% to 95% being singletons. Trimming removed 5 bases from V and 4 bases from J; junction bases left unmatched: 7. In germline, CDR1 is GTSNPN, CDR2 SVGIG (reference sequence). The CDR3 spans 14 residues. This sample stems from a study of shared clonotypes between healthy human individuals. The source is a man aged 18 to 30 in good health. The V and J genes are TRBV30 and TRBJ1-2; 10 nucleotides align to TRBD1. Sequenced: naive CD4+ T cells sorted from blood. Documented subset: CD45RA+ positively selected. Here the CDR3 DNA reads TGTGCCTGGGCCCAGGGACAGGGGACCTATGGCTACACCTTC. It is translated as CAWAQGQGTYGYTF. Complete variable domain (other parts from reference TRBV30 and TRBJ1-2): SQTIHQWPATLVQPVGSPLSLECTVEGTSNPNLYWYRQAAGRGLQLLFYSVGIGQISSEVPQNLSASRPQDRQFILSSKKLLLSDSGFYLCAWAQGQGTYGYTFGSGTRLTVV.